These 8 T cell receptor beta chains originate from one sample sequenced in a study of shared clonotypes between healthy human individuals. Sequencing was performed with immunoSEQ multiplex PCR; in TCRdb, only in-frame clones are kept and a portion is missing. This table has more than 500,000 clones, 95% to 96% appearing once. The sequencing input was naive CD4+ T cells sorted from blood. As to subset: CD45RA+ positively selected. The receptors were gathered from a young woman in good health.

The V call is TRBV27, the J call TRBJ2-2, with 13 bases aligning to TRBD2. With 4 bases clipped from V and 7 bases from J, the junction kept 6 bases outside the gene matches. Germline V gene sequence: CDR1 MNHEY, CDR2 SMNVEV (reference sequence). The CDR3 runs 16 residues. The CDR3 coding sequence is TGTGCCAGCAGTTCCCACCGACTAGCGGGAGGCGGGGAGCTGTTTTTT. Protein product: CASSSHRLAGGGELFF.

V and J are TRBV18 and TRBJ2-3; D not certain. Trimming cost V 5 bases and J 5 bases, with 17 bases left between them. The CDR3 is made up of 15 amino acids. Germline V gene sequence: CDR1 KGHSH, CDR2 LQKENI. The CDR3 DNA reads TGTGCCAGCTCATCCGGGCTAAGGCTGGTAGATACGCAGTATTTT. This gives the protein CASSSGLRLVDTQYF.

The V call is TRBV5-1, the J call TRBJ2-3, with a possible D match to TRBD2 (7 bases). Trimming pared 3 bases from V and 2 bases from J, leaving 22 bases between. Germline CDR1 is SGHRS and CDR2 is YFSETQ. The CDR3 totals 18 residues. The CDR3 spells CASSSGAGGSDYTDTQYF. For the CDR3, the DNA is TGCGCCAGCAGCTCGGGGGCGGGCGGGAGTGATTACACAGATACGCAGTATTTT.

The chain employs TRBV28 and TRBJ1-5; 9 bases are shared with TRBD1. The CDR3 has 14 residues. Trimming took 6 bases from V and 4 from J; bases not matched to a gene: 4. Germline V gives CDR1 MDHEN, CDR2 SYDVKM. The CDR3 nucleotides read TGTGCCAGCAGGGGGACAGGGAAGAATCAGCCCCAGCATTTT. Protein sequence: CASRGTGKNQPQHF.

The V gene is TRBV9, the J gene TRBJ1-2; tentative D call: TRBD1 (5 bases). CDR3 length: 16 residues. V lost 0 bases and J 3 bases, leaving 15 bases between the germline ends. The germline gives CDR1 SGDLS, CDR2 YYNGEE. The CDR3 sequence: CASSVGPQDNYYGYTF. DNA of the CDR3: TGTGCCAGCAGCGTAGGTCCCCAGGACAATTACTATGGCTACACCTTC.

V usage is TRBV28 and J usage is TRBJ2-3; 8 positions agree with TRBD1. The CDR3 runs to 15 residues. Germline lookup yields CDR1 MDHEN and CDR2 SYDVKM. V lost 5 bases to trimming and J lost 3 bases; unmatched junction nucleotides: 7. In nucleotides, the CDR3 is TGTGCCAGCAGTAAACAGGGGGGATTTACAGATACGCAGTATTTT. It translates to CASSKQGGFTDTQYF.

V usage is TRBV27 and J usage is TRBJ2-7; TRBD2 matches at 11 bases. The trim removed 5 bases at V and 4 bases at J, leaving 4 bases unmatched. Germline V gene lookup returns CDR1 MNHEY and CDR2 SMNVEV (reference sequence). The CDR3 runs 14 residues. The CDR3 reads CASSRGTSGYEQYF. The CDR3 DNA follows: TGTGCCAGCAGTCGAGGGACTAGCGGTTACGAGCAGTACTTC.

The V gene is TRBV7-9, the J gene TRBJ2-3; D not resolved. The V gene's germline CDR1 is SEHNR and CDR2 FQNEAQ (reference sequence). Trimming removed 1 base at V and 7 bases at J, with 12 bases between. The CDR3 contains 14 residues. CDR3 in amino acids: CASSLGGRRNTQYF. The CDR3 DNA is TGTGCCAGCAGCTTAGGTGGCAGGCGAAATACGCAGTATTTT.